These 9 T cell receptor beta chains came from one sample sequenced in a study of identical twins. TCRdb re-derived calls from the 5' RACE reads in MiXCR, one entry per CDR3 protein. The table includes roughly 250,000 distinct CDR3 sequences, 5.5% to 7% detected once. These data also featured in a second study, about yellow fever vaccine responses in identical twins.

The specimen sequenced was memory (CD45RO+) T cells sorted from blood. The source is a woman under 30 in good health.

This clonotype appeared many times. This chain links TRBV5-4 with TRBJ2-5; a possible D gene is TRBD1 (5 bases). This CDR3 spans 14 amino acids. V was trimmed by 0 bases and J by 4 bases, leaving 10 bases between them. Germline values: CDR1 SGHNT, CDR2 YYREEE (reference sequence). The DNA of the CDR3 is TGTGCCAGCAGCTTGGGCCGACAGAGAGAGACCCAGTACTTC. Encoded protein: CASSLGRQRETQYF.

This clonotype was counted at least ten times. DNA of the CDR3: TGTGCCAGCAGCCTGTCTAGCTCCTACAATGAGCAGTTCTTC. Residues: CASSLSSSYNEQFF. The rearrangement joins TRBV7-9 to TRBJ2-1; D call uncertain. Germline CDR1 and CDR2: SEHNR and FQNEAQ (reference sequence). The CDR3 has 14 residues. The germline V and J ends were trimmed by 5 bases and 0 bases, with 8 bases remaining between them.

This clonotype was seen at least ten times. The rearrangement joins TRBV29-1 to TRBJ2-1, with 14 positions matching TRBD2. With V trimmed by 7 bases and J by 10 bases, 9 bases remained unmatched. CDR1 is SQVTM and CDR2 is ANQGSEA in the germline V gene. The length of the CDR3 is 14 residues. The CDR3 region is CSATRLAGGGEQFF. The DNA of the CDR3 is TGCAGCGCGACACGACTAGCGGGGGGGGGGGAGCAGTTCTTC.

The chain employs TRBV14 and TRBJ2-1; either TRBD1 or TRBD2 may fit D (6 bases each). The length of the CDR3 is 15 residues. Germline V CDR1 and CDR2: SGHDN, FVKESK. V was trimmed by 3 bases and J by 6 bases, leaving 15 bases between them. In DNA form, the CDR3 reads TGTGCCAGCAGCCAGTCGGGCAGGGGAGGCAATGAGCAGTTCTTC. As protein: CASSQSGRGGNEQFF.

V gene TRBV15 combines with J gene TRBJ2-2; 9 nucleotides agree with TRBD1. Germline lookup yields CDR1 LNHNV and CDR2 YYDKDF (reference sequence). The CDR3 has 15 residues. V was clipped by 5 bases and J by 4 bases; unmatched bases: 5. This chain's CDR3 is CATSRGTGLTGELFF. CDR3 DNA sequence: TGTGCCACCAGCCGGGGGACAGGGCTCACCGGGGAGCTGTTTTTT.

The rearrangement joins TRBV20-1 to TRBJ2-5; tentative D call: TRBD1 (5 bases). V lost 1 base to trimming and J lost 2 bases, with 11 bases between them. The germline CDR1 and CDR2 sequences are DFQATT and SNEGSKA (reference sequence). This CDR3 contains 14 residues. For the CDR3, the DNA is TGCAGTGCTAGAGGACAGACCATTCAAGAGACCCAGTACTTC. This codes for CSARGQTIQETQYF.

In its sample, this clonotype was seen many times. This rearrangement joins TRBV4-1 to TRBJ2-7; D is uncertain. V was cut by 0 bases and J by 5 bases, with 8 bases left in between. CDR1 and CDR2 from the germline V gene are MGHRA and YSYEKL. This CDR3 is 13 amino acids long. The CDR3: CASSQESKDEQYV. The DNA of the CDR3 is TGCGCCAGCAGCCAAGAATCTAAGGACGAGCAGTACGTC.

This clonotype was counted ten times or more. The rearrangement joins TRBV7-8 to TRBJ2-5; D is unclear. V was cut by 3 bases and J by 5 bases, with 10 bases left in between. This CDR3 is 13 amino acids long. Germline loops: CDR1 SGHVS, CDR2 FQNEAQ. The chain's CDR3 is CASSLSGFETQYF. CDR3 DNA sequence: TGTGCCAGCAGCTTGTCGGGTTTTGAGACCCAGTACTTC.

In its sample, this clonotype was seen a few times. Here the CDR3 DNA reads TGCGCCAGCAGCCAAAGCGGGACAGGGGGCAGGACAGATACGCAGTATTTT. Its protein product is CASSQSGTGGRTDTQYF. The chain joins TRBV4-1 to TRBJ2-3; 12 nucleotides match TRBD1. Germline CDR1 reads MGHRA; CDR2 reads YSYEKL. The CDR3 sequence is 17 residues long. The V and J ends lost 2 bases and 3 bases, in that order; junction bases with no gene match: 6.